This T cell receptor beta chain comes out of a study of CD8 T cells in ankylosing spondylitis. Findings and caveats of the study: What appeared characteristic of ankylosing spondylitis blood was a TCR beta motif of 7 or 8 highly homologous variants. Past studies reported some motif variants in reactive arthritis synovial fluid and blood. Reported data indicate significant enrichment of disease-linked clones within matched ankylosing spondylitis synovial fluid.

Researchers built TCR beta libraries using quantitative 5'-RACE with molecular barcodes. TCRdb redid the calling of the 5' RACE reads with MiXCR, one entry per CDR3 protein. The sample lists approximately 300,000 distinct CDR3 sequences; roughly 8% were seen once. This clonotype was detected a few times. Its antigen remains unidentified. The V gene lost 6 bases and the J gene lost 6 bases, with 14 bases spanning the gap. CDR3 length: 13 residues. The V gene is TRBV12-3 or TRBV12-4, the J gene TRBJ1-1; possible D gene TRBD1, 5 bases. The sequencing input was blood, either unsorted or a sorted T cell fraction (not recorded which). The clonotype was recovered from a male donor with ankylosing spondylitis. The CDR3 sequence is CASRSRVGSEAFF. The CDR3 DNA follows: TGTGCCAGCAGGTCCAGGGTGGGTTCTGAAGCTTTCTTT.